Described below is a single T cell receptor (beta chain) sequence and its context. This sample was taken from a study of cytomegalovirus exposure and HLA in healthy donors. The PCR had 60 Vbeta and 13 Jbeta primers. Repertoires were generated with immunoSEQ multiplex PCR, while TCRdb's copy carries only in-frame clones and drops some. The data hold some 150,000 clones, with about 61% observed a single time. Per germline, CDR1 WSHSY and CDR2 SAAADI. The V end was cut by 2 bases, the J end by 4 bases, with 5 bases between. The CDR3 runs to 12 residues. This rearrangement joins TRBV10-2 to TRBJ1-1, with D hard to call. Sequenced input: PBMCs. This TCR was sampled from a middle-aged woman in good health and CMV-seronegative. This CDR3 reads CASSEGITEAFF. The CDR3 DNA reads as TGCGCCAGCAGTGAGGGCATCACTGAAGCTTTCTTT.